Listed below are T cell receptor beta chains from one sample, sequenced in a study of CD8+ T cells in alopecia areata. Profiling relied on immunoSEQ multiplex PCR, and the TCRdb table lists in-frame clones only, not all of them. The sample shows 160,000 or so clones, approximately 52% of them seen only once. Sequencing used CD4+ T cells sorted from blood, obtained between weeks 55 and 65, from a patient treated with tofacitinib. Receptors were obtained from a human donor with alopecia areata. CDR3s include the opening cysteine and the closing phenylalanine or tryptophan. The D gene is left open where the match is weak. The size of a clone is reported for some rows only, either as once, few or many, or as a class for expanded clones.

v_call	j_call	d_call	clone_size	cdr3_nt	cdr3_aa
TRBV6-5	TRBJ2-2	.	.	TGTGCCAGCAGTTACTCGCTCAAAAACACCGGGGAGCTGTTTTTT	CASSYSLKNTGELFF
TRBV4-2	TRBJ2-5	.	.	TGTGCCAGCAGCCAACTGGGAGAGACCCAGTACTTC	CASSQLGETQYF
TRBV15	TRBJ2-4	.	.	TGTGCCACCAGCAGAGATCTTGTAAACATTCAGTACTTC	CATSRDLVNIQYF
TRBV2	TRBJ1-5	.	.	TGTGCCAGCAGTCAGAGCAATCAGCCCCAGCATTTT	CASSQSNQPQHF
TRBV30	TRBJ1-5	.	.	TGTGCCTGGAACATACAGGGTCGCAATCAGCCCCAGCATTTT	CAWNIQGRNQPQHF
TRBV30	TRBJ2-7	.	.	TGTGCCTGGGCCCCGGGGGCCTACGAGCAGTACTTC	CAWAPGAYEQYF
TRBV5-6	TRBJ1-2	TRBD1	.	TGTGCCAGCAGCTTGGCGGCCGTGACAGGGGACTTCTATGGCTACACCTTC	CASSLAAVTGDFYGYTF
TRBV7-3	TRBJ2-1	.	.	TGTGCCAGCAGCGCATACGGACTGGAGAATGAGCAGTTCTTC	CASSAYGLENEQFF
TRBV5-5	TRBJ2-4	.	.	TGTGCCAGCAGTAAAAGCGGGGCCAAAAACATTCAGTACTTC	CASSKSGAKNIQYF
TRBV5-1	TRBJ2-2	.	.	TGCGCCAGCAGTCCCGGGCGTTCGGCGGCGAGTACAACCGGGGAGCTGTTTTTT	CASSPGRSAASTTGELFF
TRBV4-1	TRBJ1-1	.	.	TGCGCCAGCAGCCAAGAGGTAGGGAGGAACACTGAAGCTTTCTTT	CASSQEVGRNTEAFF
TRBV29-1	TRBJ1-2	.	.	TGCAGCGTTGGGTACGCGGGGTCTGGCTACACCTTC	CSVGYAGSGYTF
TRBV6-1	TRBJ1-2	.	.	TGTGCCAGCAGTTATTCGGACTCCCCCGGGAGCTACACCTTC	CASSYSDSPGSYTF
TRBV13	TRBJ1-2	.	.	TGTGCCAGCAGTCGAGGTCCCGGTGGGGGCGCGTCAGGTGGCTACACCTTC	CASSRGPGGGASGGYTF
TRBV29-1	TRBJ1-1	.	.	TGCAGCGTTGCTGGGTATGGGGTGACTGAAGCTTTCTTT	CSVAGYGVTEAFF
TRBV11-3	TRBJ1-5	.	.	TGTGCCAGCAGCTTAGATAGCAATCAGCCCCAGCATTTT	CASSLDSNQPQHF
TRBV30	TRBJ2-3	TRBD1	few	TGTGCCTGGAGTCGACCGGGACAGGGGACAGATACGCAGTATTTT	CAWSRPGQGTDTQYF
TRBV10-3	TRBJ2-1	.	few	TGTGCCAGCCGCCGGGACTTATCTTACAATGAGCAGTTCTTC	CASRRDLSYNEQFF
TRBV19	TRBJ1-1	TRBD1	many	TGTGCCAGTAAATCCTTCGACAGGGGATATACTGAAGCTTTCTTT	CASKSFDRGYTEAFF
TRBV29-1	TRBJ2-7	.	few	TGCAGCGTTTATGGACAGCACTCCTACGAGCAGTACTTC	CSVYGQHSYEQYF
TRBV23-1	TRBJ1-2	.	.	TGCGCCAGCAGTCAAAAAGGCAGGCCTCCGTCCAACTATGGCTACACCTTC	CASSQKGRPPSNYGYTF
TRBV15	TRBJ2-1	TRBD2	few	TGTGCCACCAGCAGAGATTCCAGCGGGGCCCCGTTCTTC	CATSRDSSGAPFF
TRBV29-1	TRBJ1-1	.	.	TGCAGCTACACATCCGTTGAAGCTTTCTTT	CSYTSVEAFF
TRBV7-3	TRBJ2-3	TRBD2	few	TGTGCCAGCAGCACTAGCGGGGGGGCCTCAGATACGCAGTATTTT	CASSTSGGASDTQYF
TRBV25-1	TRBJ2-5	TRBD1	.	TGTGCCAGCAGTGAAAACAGGGGCGAGACCCAGTACTTC	CASSENRGETQYF
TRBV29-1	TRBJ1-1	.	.	TGCAGCGTTGAGTGGATGGGGGGCACTGAAGCTTTCTTT	CSVEWMGGTEAFF
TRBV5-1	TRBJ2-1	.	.	TGCGCCAGCAGCCCCGATAGAGTCCGAGAGCAGTTCTTC	CASSPDRVREQFF
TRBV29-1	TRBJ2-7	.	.	TGCAGCGTTGGGGCGGCCTCCTACGAGCAGTACTTC	CSVGAASYEQYF
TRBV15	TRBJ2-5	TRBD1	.	TGTGCCACCAGCAGATACAGGGGGGACCAAGAGACCCAGTACTTC	CATSRYRGDQETQYF
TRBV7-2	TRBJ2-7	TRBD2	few	TGTGCCAGCAGCTTAGCCCCATCGGGGGGGGACTTCTACGAGCAGTACTTC	CASSLAPSGGDFYEQYF
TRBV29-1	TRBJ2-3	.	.	TGCAGCGTTGAAGAACGGAGATTACCTAGCACAGATACGCAGTATTTT	CSVEERRLPSTDTQYF
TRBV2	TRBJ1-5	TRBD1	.	TGTGCCAGCAGACGGACAGGGAATGGTCAGCCCCAGCATTTT	CASRRTGNGQPQHF
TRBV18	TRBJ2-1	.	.	TGTGCCAGCTCGGACCTGGGCAATGAGCAGTTCTTC	CASSDLGNEQFF
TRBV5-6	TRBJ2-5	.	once	TGTGCCAGCAGCTTACAAGAGACCCAGTACTTC	CASSLQETQYF
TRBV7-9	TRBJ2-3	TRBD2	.	TGTGCCAGCAGCTACGGACTAGCGGGGGTCTCCACAGATACGCAGTATTTT	CASSYGLAGVSTDTQYF
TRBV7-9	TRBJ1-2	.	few	TGTGCCAGCAGCCCTGGGACATCAACAAGAGGCTACACCTTC	CASSPGTSTRGYTF
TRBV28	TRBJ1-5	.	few	TGTGCCAGCAGTTTACTCCGTAGGGGTGGTCAGCCCCAGCATTTT	CASSLLRRGGQPQHF
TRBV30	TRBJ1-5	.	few	TGTGCCTGGAGCGGCCCAGGGAGCCACAATCAGCCCCAGCATTTT	CAWSGPGSHNQPQHF
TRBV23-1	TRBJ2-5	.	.	TGCGCCAGTCAGGGGTCCGGATCATCTGAGACCCAGTACTTC	CASQGSGSSETQYF
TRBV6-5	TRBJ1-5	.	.	TGTGCCAGCAGTTACTCGGGGGGAAGCCAGCCCCAGCATTTT	CASSYSGGSQPQHF
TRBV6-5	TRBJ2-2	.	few	TGTGCCTCTCGACGTACTAGGGTCGGGGAGCTGTTTTTT	CASRRTRVGELFF
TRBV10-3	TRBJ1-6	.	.	TGTGCCATCAGTGAGTCGAAGACAATGGGTTCACCCCTCCACTTT	CAISESKTMGSPLHF
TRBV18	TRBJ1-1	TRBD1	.	TGTGCCAGCTCACCGGGGGCAGGGGGGCCGAACACTGAAGCTTTCTTT	CASSPGAGGPNTEAFF
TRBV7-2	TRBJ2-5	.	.	TGTGCCAGCAGCGACATCGACCGGGGGCGGCAAGAGACCCAGTACTTC	CASSDIDRGRQETQYF
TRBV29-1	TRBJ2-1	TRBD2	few	TGCAGCGTTGGGCTTAGACTAGCGGGGTCCTCGGAGCAGTTCTTC	CSVGLRLAGSSEQFF
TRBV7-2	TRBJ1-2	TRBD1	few	TGTGCCAGCAGCCCAGACAGGGGATATGGCTACACCTTC	CASSPDRGYGYTF
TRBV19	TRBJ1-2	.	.	TGTGCCAGTAGTTCACAGACCACCCGGAACTATGGCTACACCTTC	CASSSQTTRNYGYTF
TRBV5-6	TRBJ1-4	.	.	TGTGCCAGCAGCTTCAGGGAAAAACTGTTTTTT	CASSFREKLFF
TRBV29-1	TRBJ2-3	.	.	TGCAGCGTTTTAGCACCCCTTAAGGATACGCAGTATTTT	CSVLAPLKDTQYF
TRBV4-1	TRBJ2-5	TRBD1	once	TGCGCCAGCAGCCAAGTGGCAGGGGGCCGGGAGACCCAGTACTTC	CASSQVAGGRETQYF
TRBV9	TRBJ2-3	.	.	TGTGCCAGCAGCCCAGAGGATACGCAGTATTTT	CASSPEDTQYF
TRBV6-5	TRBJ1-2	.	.	TGTGCCAGCAGGATTTCTGGGACATCAGGCTATGGCTACACCTTC	CASRISGTSGYGYTF
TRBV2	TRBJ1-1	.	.	TGTGCCAGCAGGACTATCGGTCCTAACACTGAAGCTTTCTTT	CASRTIGPNTEAFF
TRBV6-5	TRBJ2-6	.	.	TGTGCCAGCAGGTCTGGCGGGGCCAACGTCCTGACTTTC	CASRSGGANVLTF
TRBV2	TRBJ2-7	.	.	TGTGCCAGCGGAGGGACGGACGTTTACGAGCAGTACTTC	CASGGTDVYEQYF
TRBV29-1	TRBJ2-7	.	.	TGCAGCGTTCTAGGGCTGGGCTCCTACGAGCAGTACTTC	CSVLGLGSYEQYF